This T cell receptor beta chain was profiled in a study of T-cell reconstitution after alpha-beta-depleted transplantation in children. The CDR3 spans 13 residues. Trimming removed 4 bases at V and 4 bases at J, with 10 bases between. The germline V gene has CDR1 SEHNR and CDR2 FQNEAQ (reference sequence). Unique molecular identifiers were built into the TCRbeta library. TCRdb itself ran the PCR reads through MiXCR, one entry per CDR3 protein. The table records 700,000 to 950,000 distinct CDR3 sequences, 16% of them present only once. Comment on this clonotype: What it recognizes is unknown.

Study findings and constraints: Recipient T cells and thymic progenitors that survived gave rise to the high TCRbeta diversity observed at day 60 in some patients.

The source is a male patient younger than 18 who had a stem cell transplant for acute lymphoblastic leukemia, so the T cells may come from the graft donor. The source was PBMCs, mostly from graft donor cells, collected 360 days after TCRalphabeta/CD19-depleted stem cell transplant. This chain joins TRBV7-9 and TRBJ1-1, with D tentatively TRBD1 (5 bases). CDR3 region: CASSYGTTTEAFF. CDR3 coding DNA: TGTGCCAGCAGCTACGGGACGACCACTGAAGCTTTCTTT.